This is a list of T cell receptor beta chains from one sample in a study of radiotherapy plus CTLA-4 blockade in lung cancer. Repertoires were generated with immunoSEQ multiplex PCR, while TCRdb's copy carries only in-frame clones and drops some. The data contain some 110,000 clones, about 83% of them singletons. Material: peripheral blood, obtained from a patient treated with radiotherapy plus ipilimumab. These receptors were obtained from a human donor with non-small cell lung cancer that progressed on radiotherapy plus ipilimumab. Some clones in this sample may be carry-over from other donors' samples. CDR3s include the opening cysteine and the closing phenylalanine or tryptophan. The order of the fields is J gene, V gene, CDR3 protein.

TRBJ2-5 | TRBV7-9 | CASSAPGTDKETQYF
TRBJ1-2 | TRBV4-2 | CASSQGLKLGTNYGYTF
TRBJ1-5 | TRBV7-2 | CASSPGQGGGQPQHF
TRBJ1-1 | TRBV14 | CASSQAPPRDGRGNTEAFF
TRBJ1-2 | TRBV4-3 | CASSHSLQGNYGYTF
TRBJ1-2 | TRBV5-4 | CASSLGQNRNYGYTF
TRBJ1-3 | TRBV6-5 | CASRPRGLSGNTIYF
TRBJ1-6 | TRBV27 | CASSPRGGTYNSPLHF
TRBJ1-4 | TRBV7-9 | CASSLENQGWATNEKLFF
TRBJ1-6 | TRBV4-3 | CASSRSGQRLDSPLHF
TRBJ1-1 | TRBV7-8 | CASVGSGVTEAFF
TRBJ2-1 | TRBV9 | CASSTRTGGNNEQFF
TRBJ2-7 | TRBV4-3 | CASSQDFRLASNEQYF
TRBJ1-2 | TRBV7-8 | CASSPTGEPYGYTF
TRBJ1-1 | TRBV7-2 | CASSLARGLDEAFF
TRBJ2-2 | TRBV19 | CASSPRGSGDHTGELLF
TRBJ1-1 | TRBV7-2 | CASSLALGVLKGTEAFF
TRBJ1-5 | TRBV10-3 | CAISESPPGGGQPQHF
TRBJ1-4 | TRBV7-9 | CASSLGSWGEKLFF